This T cell receptor (beta chain) is from a study of early T cells in non-severe SARS-CoV-2 infection. Study-level information: Chains were unpaired, as sequencing was done on bulk RNA from unsorted whole blood. Study-wide results and caveats: The VDJdb matching leaned toward anti-spike CD8 responses and overlooked private and CD4 specificities.

For this clonotype: The antigen remains unidentified.

CDR1 and CDR2 from the germline V gene are SGHRS and YFSETQ. The CDR3 length is 15 residues. Trimming cost V 0 bases and J 5 bases; bases outside gene matches: 3. Individually, cDNA molecules had unique molecular identifiers attached to them. TCRdb used MiXCR to reprocess the 5' RACE reads, holding one entry per CDR3 protein. This table has about 69,000 distinct CDR3 sequences, about 9.4% appearing once. This receptor was identified in an adult who was a healthcare worker with PCR-confirmed SARS-CoV-2 infection or an uninfected control (not recorded which). This chain joins TRBV5-1 and TRBJ2-2; 8 bases fit TRBD1. Specimen: whole blood. The CDR3 loop reads CASSLETGETGELFF. In nucleotides, the CDR3 is TGCGCCAGCAGCTTGGAGACAGGGGAAACCGGGGAGCTGTTTTTT.